This T cell receptor beta chain was captured in a study of T cell repertoires in ileal Crohn's disease. The germline gives CDR1 SNHLY, CDR2 FYNNEI. With 7 bases removed from V and 6 bases from J, the gap between germline ends came to 10 bases. The CDR3 has 11 residues. Method: immunoSEQ multiplex PCR; TCRdb's copy keeps in-frame clones and lacks some. Seen here are about 18,000 clones, 75% to 80% observed once, and the top ten hold roughly 4%. Described time point: inflamed ileum from the surgical specimen. Included were adult ileal or ileocolonic Crohn's patients indicated for ileocolonic resection. The chain couples TRBV2 to TRBJ2-7; D not certain. The clonotype comes from an adult with Crohn's disease. Input material: ileal tissue. CDR3 in amino acids: CASTWVGEQYF. The CDR3 DNA is TGTGCCAGCACTTGGGTAGGCGAGCAGTACTTC.